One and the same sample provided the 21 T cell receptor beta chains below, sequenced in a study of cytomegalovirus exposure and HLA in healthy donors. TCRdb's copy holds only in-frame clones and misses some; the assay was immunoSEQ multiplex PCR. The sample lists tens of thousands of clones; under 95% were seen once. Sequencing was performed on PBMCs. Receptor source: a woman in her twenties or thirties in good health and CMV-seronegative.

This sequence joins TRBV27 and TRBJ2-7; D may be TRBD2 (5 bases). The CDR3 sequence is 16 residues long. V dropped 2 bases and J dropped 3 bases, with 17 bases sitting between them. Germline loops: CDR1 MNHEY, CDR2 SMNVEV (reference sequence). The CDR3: CASSLGVGADLYEQYF. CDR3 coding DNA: TGTGCCAGCAGTTTAGGCGTGGGAGCGGACCTCTACGAGCAGTACTTC.

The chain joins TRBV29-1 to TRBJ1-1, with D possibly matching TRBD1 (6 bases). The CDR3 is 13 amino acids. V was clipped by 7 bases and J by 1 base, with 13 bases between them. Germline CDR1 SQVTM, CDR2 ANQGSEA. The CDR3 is CSGWTAPNTEAFF. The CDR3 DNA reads TGCAGCGGATGGACAGCTCCGAACACTGAAGCTTTCTTT.

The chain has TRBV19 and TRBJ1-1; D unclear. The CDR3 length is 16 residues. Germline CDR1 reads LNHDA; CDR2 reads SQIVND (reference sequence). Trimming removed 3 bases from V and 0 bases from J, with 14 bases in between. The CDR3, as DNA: TGTGCCAGTAGTATTGAGGGTCCGGCTTTGAACACTGAAGCTTTCTTT. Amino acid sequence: CASSIEGPALNTEAFF.

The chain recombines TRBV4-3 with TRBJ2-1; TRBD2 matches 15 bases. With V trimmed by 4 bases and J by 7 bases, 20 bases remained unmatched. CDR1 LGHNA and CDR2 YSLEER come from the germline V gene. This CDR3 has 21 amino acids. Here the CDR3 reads CASSRKLGTSGGKGVGNEQFF. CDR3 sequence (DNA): TGCGCCAGCAGCCGAAAACTGGGGACTAGCGGGGGGAAGGGTGTAGGGAATGAGCAGTTCTTC.

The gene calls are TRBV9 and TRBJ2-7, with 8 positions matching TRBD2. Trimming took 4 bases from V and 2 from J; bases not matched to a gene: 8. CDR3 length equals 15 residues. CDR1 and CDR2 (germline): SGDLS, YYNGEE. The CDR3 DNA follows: TGTGCCAGCAGCCCCGGGTTTAGCGGGACCTACGAGCAGTACTTC. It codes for CASSPGFSGTYEQYF.

CDR3 coding DNA: TGTGCCAGTAGTATAGGACTCGCGGAAAAACTGTTTTTT. It specifies CASSIGLAEKLFF. The chain recombines TRBV19 with TRBJ1-4; D unclear. The V end was cut by 1 base, the J end by 8 bases, with 8 bases between. CDR3 length equals 13 residues. CDR1 and CDR2 (germline): LNHDA, SQIVND (reference sequence).

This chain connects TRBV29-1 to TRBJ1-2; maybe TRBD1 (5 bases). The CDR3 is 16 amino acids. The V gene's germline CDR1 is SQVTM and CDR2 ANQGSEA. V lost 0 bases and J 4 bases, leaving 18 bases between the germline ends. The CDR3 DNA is TGCAGCGTTGAAGACCCTCCAGTTACAGGTGTCTATGGCTACACCTTC. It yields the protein CSVEDPPVTGVYGYTF.

CDR3 amino acids: CASSLTGDTASGNTIYF. CDR3 nucleotide sequence: TGCGCCAGCAGCCTCACAGGAGACACCGCCTCTGGAAACACCATATATTTT. The chain couples TRBV4-1 to TRBJ1-3, with a weak D call TRBD1 (5 bases). The CDR3 is made up of 17 amino acids. Between the trimmed V and J ends, which lost 4 bases and 0 bases, there was a span of 16 bases. CDR1 MGHRA and CDR2 YSYEKL come from the germline V gene.

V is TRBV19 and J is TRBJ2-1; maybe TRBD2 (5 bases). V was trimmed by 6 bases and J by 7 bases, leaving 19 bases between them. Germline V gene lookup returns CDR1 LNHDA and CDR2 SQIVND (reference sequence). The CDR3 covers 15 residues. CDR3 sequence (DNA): TGTGCCAGTAGAGACCTAGGCCCCGGCGGGAATGAGCAGTTCTTC. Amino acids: CASRDLGPGGNEQFF.

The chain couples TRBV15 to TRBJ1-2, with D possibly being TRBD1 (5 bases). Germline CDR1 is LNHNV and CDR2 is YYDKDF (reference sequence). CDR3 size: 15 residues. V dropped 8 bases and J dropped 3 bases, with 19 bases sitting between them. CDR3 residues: CATSQRGGGHYGYTF. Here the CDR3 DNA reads TGTGCCACCTCCCAACGGGGGGGAGGGCACTATGGCTACACCTTC.

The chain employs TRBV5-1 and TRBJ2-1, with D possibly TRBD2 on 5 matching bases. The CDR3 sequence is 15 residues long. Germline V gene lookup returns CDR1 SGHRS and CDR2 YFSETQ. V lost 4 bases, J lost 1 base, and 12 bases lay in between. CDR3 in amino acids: CASSNLATSYNEQFF. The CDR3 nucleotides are TGCGCCAGCAGCAACCTAGCAACGTCCTACAATGAGCAGTTCTTC.

The CDR3 nucleotides read TGTGCCAGTAGAAGACAGGTCCTATCTGTCTATGGCTACACCTTC. It translates to CASRRQVLSVYGYTF. The rearrangement links TRBV19 to TRBJ1-2; a possible D gene is TRBD1 (6 bases). V shed 6 bases and J shed 4 bases, with 18 bases lying between them. This CDR3 spans 15 amino acids. Per germline, CDR1 LNHDA and CDR2 SQIVND (reference sequence).

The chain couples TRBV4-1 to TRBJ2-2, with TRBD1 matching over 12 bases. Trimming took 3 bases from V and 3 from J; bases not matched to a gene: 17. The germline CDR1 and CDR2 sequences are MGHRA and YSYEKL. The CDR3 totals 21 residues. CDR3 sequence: CASSHPGQGAKQKKYTGELFF. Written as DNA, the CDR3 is TGCGCCAGCAGCCACCCGGGACAGGGGGCGAAACAGAAAAAGTACACCGGGGAGCTGTTTTTT.

The chain's CDR3 is CASSLSIGLTEAFF. The CDR3, as DNA: TGTGCCAGCAGTTTATCAATTGGCCTCACTGAAGCTTTCTTT. The chain has TRBV27 and TRBJ1-1; D unclear. The V gene's germline CDR1 is MNHEY and CDR2 SMNVEV (reference sequence). The CDR3 is 14 amino acids. Between the trimmed V and J ends, which lost 0 bases and 4 bases, there was a span of 9 bases.

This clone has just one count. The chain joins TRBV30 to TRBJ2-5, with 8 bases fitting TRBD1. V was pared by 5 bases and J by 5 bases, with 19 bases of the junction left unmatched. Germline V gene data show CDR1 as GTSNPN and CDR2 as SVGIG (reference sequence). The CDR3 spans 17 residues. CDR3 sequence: CAWGAPTGEVSGETQYF. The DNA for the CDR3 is TGTGCCTGGGGGGCCCCGACAGGGGAAGTGTCCGGGGAGACCCAGTACTTC.

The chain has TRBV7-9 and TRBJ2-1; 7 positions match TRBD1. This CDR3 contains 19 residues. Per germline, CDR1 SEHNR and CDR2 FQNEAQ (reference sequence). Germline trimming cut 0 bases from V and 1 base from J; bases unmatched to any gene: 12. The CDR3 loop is CASSLARSKGALSYNEQFF. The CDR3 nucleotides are TGTGCCAGCAGCTTAGCGCGAAGTAAGGGGGCCCTTTCCTACAATGAGCAGTTCTTC.

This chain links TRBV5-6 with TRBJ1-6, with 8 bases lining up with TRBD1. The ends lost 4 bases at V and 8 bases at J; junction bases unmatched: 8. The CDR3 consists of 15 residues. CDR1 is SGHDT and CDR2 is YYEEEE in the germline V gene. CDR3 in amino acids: CASSIYGQGHSPLHF. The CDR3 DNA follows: TGTGCCAGCAGCATATACGGACAGGGACATTCACCCCTCCACTTT.

The CDR3 coding sequence is TGTGCCAGCTCACCCGGGACAATAAACGAGCAGTACTTC. Amino acids: CASSPGTINEQYF. The V call is TRBV18, the J call TRBJ2-7; D perhaps matches TRBD1 (6 bases). CDR1 is KGHSH, CDR2 LQKENI, per germline. The CDR3 length is 13 residues. V lost 3 bases, J lost 5 bases, and 11 bases lay in between.

The CDR3 DNA follows: TGTGCCAGCAGGGAACCTGGGACAGGGAGAATCGGGGAGCTGTTTTTT. Amino acids: CASREPGTGRIGELFF. The rearrangement joins TRBV6-1 to TRBJ2-2, with 9 bases that match TRBD1. This CDR3 has 16 amino acids. Trimming cost V 6 bases and J 7 bases; bases outside gene matches: 12. CDR1 and CDR2 from the germline V gene are MNHNS and SASEGT.

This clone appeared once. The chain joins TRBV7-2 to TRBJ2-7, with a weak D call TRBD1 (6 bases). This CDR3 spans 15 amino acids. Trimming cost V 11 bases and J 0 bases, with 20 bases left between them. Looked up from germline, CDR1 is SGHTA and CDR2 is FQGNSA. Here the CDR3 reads CASNKQGVGSYEQYF. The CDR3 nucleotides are TGTGCCTCCAACAAACAGGGTGTCGGCTCCTACGAGCAGTACTTC.

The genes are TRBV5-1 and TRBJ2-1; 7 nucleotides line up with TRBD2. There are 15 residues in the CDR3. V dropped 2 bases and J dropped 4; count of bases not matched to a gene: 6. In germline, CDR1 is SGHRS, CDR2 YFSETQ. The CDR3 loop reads CASSFSSGRYNEQFF. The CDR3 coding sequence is TGCGCCAGCAGCTTTTCTAGCGGCCGATACAATGAGCAGTTCTTC.